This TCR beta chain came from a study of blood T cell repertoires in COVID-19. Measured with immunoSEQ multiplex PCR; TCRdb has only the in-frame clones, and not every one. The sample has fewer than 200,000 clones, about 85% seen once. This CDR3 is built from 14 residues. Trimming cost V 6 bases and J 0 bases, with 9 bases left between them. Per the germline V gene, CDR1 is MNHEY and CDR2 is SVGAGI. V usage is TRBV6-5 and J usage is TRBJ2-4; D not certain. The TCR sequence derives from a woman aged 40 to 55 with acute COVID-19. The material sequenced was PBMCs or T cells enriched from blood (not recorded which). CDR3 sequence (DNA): TGTGCCAGCAGCCCCGAGATAGCCAAAAACATTCAGTACTTC. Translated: CASSPEIAKNIQYF.